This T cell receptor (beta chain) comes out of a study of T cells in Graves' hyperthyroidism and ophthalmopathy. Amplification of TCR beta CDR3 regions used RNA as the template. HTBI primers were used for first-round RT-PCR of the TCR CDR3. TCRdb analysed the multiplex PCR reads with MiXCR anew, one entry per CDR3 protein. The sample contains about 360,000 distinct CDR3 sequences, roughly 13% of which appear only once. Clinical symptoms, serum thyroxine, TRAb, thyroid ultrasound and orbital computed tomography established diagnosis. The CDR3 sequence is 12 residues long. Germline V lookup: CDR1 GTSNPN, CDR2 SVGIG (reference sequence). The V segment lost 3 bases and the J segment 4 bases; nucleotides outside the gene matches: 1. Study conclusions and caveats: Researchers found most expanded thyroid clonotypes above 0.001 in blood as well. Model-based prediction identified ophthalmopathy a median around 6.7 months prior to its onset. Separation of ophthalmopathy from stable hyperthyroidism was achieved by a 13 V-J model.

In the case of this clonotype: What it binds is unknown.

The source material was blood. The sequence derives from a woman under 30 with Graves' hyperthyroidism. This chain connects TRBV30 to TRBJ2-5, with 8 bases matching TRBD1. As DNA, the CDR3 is TGTGCCTGGAGGGGGACAGGAGAGACCCAGTACTTC. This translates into CAWRGTGETQYF. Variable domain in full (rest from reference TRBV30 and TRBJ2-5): SQTIHQWPATLVQPVGSPLSLECTVEGTSNPNLYWYRQAAGRGLQLLFYSVGIGQISSEVPQNLSASRPQDRQFILSSKKLLLSDSGFYLCAWRGTGETQYFGPGTRLLVL.